Here is one TCR beta chain with its context. Its antigen is unknown. The data stem from a study of CD4 T cells in relation to SARS-CoV-2 and coronaviruses. Study in general: After less than eleven days of antigen culture, PBMC TCR beta CDR3s were sequenced. The negative reference was HIV-1 Nef peptide pool or peptide-free culture.

Before the COVID-19 pandemic, during about 2011-2019, CD4+ T cells were taken from unexposed donors. The cells were cultured for approximately ten days before CD4+ T cells were isolated. Testing used SARS-CoV-2 S/N and four cold-coronavirus spikes on unexposed-donor CD4+ T cells, cells permitting. CDR3 length equals 15 residues. Assay: immunoSEQ multiplex PCR; the TCRdb copy retains only in-frame clones and omits some. The table includes fewer than 25,000 clones, around 77% detected once. General observations from the study: The cross-reactivity analysis covered only spike protein, not other viral proteins.

The chain employs TRBV1 and TRBJ2-3; the D call of TRBD2 is as the table states it, not checked on the DNA. TRBV1 is described as a pseudogene. The specimen was CD4+ T cells from PBMCs, cultured in vitro. This TCR was sampled from a human donor in good health. For the CDR3, the DNA is TGCACCAGAAGAACTAGCGGAATGAGCACAGATACGCAGTATTTT. It is translated as CTRRTSGMSTDTQYF.